These 30 T cell receptor beta chains originate from one sample sequenced in a study of blood T cell repertoires in COVID-19. Here immunoSEQ multiplex PCR was the method, and the copy in TCRdb shows in-frame clones only, minus some. Here the sample spans about 140,000 clones, around 80% being singletons. Sequences were obtained from peripheral blood. The receptors here all came from a human donor in a cohort sampled during active COVID-19.

The V and J genes are TRBV5-1 and TRBJ2-7, with D possibly TRBD2 on 6 matching bases. CDR3 size: 14 residues. Germline V gene lookup returns CDR1 SGHRS and CDR2 YFSETQ. The V end lost 4 bases, the J end lost 2 bases, and 13 bases lay between the germline ends. The chain's CDR3 is CASSPGDPTYEQYF. The DNA of the CDR3 is TGCGCCAGCAGCCCGGGGGACCCCACCTACGAGCAGTACTTC. Combining the CDR3 with reference TRBV5-1 and TRBJ2-7 gives the whole variable domain KAGVTQTPRYLIKTRGQQVTLSCSPISGHRSVSWYQQTPGQGLQFLFEYFSETQRNKGNFPGRFSGRQFSNSRSEMNVSTLELGDSALYLCASSPGDPTYEQYFGPGTRLTVT.

This clone was observed once. J is TRBJ1-1 and V is TRBV2; TRBD1 might be the D (6 bases). From germline, CDR1 is SNHLY and CDR2 FYNNEI. This CDR3 is built from 13 residues. V lost 4 bases to trimming and J lost 4 bases, with 10 bases between them. The CDR3 sequence: CASSGQVPTEAFF. CDR3 nucleotides: TGTGCCAGCAGTGGACAGGTTCCCACTGAAGCTTTCTTT.

The rearrangement links TRBV30 to TRBJ1-5; maybe TRBD1 (5 bases). The V gene lost 3 bases and the J gene lost 7 bases, with 19 bases spanning the gap. The CDR3 is 15 residues long. Germline V gene sequence: CDR1 GTSNPN, CDR2 SVGIG (reference sequence). CDR3 loop: CAWSLGGGMGQPQHF. Written as DNA, the CDR3 is TGTGCCTGGAGCCTCGGGGGGGGGATGGGGCAGCCCCAGCATTTT.

J is TRBJ2-7 and V is TRBV7-2; TRBD2 agrees at 7 bases. Germline-derived CDR1 and CDR2 are SGHTA and FQGNSA. The CDR3 consists of 15 residues. V lost 7 bases, J lost 7 bases, and 16 bases stayed unmatched. The CDR3 spells CASTPSRGGLIEQYF. CDR3 bases: TGTGCCAGCACACCGTCGCGCGGGGGATTGATTGAGCAGTACTTC.

This rearrangement joins TRBV14 to TRBJ1-2; D is possibly TRBD1 (6 bases). The CDR3 is 14 amino acids. Germline values: CDR1 SGHDN, CDR2 FVKESK. The V end lost 0 bases, the J end lost 8 bases, and 13 bases lay between the germline ends. Here the CDR3 reads CASSQEHRVQGYTF. CDR3 DNA sequence: TGTGCCAGCAGCCAAGAACACAGGGTACAAGGCTACACCTTC.

J is TRBJ1-1 and V is TRBV5-1; a weak D match, TRBD1 (5 bases). The CDR3 loop spans 15 amino acids. Trimming cost V 4 bases and J 1 base, with 14 bases left between them. Germline V gene sequence: CDR1 SGHRS, CDR2 YFSETQ. The CDR3 bases are TGCGCCAGCAGCGAACCACGGGGGGAGAACACTGAAGCTTTCTTT. Translated, it gives CASSEPRGENTEAFF.

This CDR3 is CASSLVQANTGELFF. Here the CDR3 DNA reads TGCGCCAGCAGCTTGGTGCAGGCCAACACCGGGGAGCTGTTTTTT. V gene TRBV5-1 combines with J gene TRBJ2-2; D is uncertain. The germline CDR1 and CDR2 sequences are SGHRS and YFSETQ. With 0 bases removed from V and 2 bases from J, the gap between germline ends came to 8 bases. This CDR3 is built from 15 residues.

This chain links TRBV11-2 with TRBJ2-5; possible D gene TRBD2, 5 bases. The CDR3 is made up of 14 amino acids. With 5 bases removed from V and 4 bases from J, the gap between germline ends came to 14 bases. Germline loops: CDR1 SGHAT, CDR2 FQNNGV. CDR3 amino acids: CASSPLRGGETQYF. In DNA, the CDR3 is TGTGCCAGCAGCCCCCTCCGAGGAGGAGAGACCCAGTACTTC.

The rearrangement joins TRBV24-1 to TRBJ2-1; possible D gene TRBD2, 6 bases. This CDR3 comprises 16 residues. Per the germline V gene, CDR1 is KGHDR and CDR2 is SFDVKD. The V and J ends lost 3 bases and 6 bases respectively, with 17 bases between them. In DNA form, the CDR3 reads TGTGCCACCAGTGATATCTATGGAACGCGGGGCAATGAGCAGTTCTTC. Amino acids: CATSDIYGTRGNEQFF.

This chain uses TRBV27 with TRBJ2-1, with 7 bases aligning to TRBD1. Germline CDR1 reads MNHEY; CDR2 reads SMNVEV (reference sequence). This CDR3 region has 15 residues. The V segment lost 4 bases and the J segment 9 bases; nucleotides outside the gene matches: 12. This CDR3 is CASSSGQAVRVEQFF. CDR3 coding DNA: TGTGCCAGCAGTTCCGGACAGGCGGTCAGGGTTGAGCAGTTCTTC.

The chain combines TRBV6-2 or TRBV6-3 with TRBJ1-5; D gene ambiguous. Germline V gene data show CDR1 as MNHEY and CDR2 as SVGEGT. The CDR3 has 13 amino acids. Trimming took off 6 bases at V and 4 bases at J, with 10 bases between the two ends. The CDR3 region is CASSLQANQPQHF. In nucleotides, the CDR3 is TGTGCCAGCAGCCTTCAAGCTAATCAGCCCCAGCATTTT.

V usage is TRBV19 and J usage is TRBJ2-2; 10 nucleotides match TRBD1. The V gene's germline CDR1 is LNHDA and CDR2 SQIVND (reference sequence). V gave up 5 bases and J gave up 6 bases; unmatched junction bases: 9. This CDR3 comprises 16 residues. The CDR3 is CASSGRGQGGAGELFF. The CDR3 DNA sequence: TGTGCCAGTAGTGGGAGAGGACAGGGGGGCGCCGGGGAGCTGTTTTTT.

The chain has TRBV4-1 and TRBJ1-5; D remains ambiguous. This CDR3 region has 15 residues. Trimming pared 1 base from V and 0 bases from J, leaving 7 bases between. Germline CDR1 is MGHRA and CDR2 is YSYEKL. CDR3 in amino acids: CASSQGGNSNQPQHF. The CDR3 coding sequence is TGCGCCAGCAGCCAAGGCGGAAATAGCAATCAGCCCCAGCATTTT.

This clone was counted once. The rearrangement links TRBV5-4 to TRBJ2-7, with 10 positions matching TRBD1. The V gene end was trimmed by 2 bases and the J gene end by 3 bases; junction bases not matched to a gene: 2. This CDR3 has 14 residues. Germline-derived CDR1 and CDR2 are SGHNT and YYREEE (reference sequence). CDR3 nucleotides: TGTGCCAGCAGCTTACGGACAGGGGGCTACGAGCAGTACTTC. Protein sequence: CASSLRTGGYEQYF.

CDR3 amino acids: CAISGGTGNYYEQYF. The CDR3 DNA is TGTGCCATCAGCGGTGGTACAGGGAACTACTACGAGCAGTACTTC. V and J are TRBV10-3 and TRBJ2-7, with a tentative D call TRBD1 (6 bases). The CDR3 has 15 amino acids. Germline lookup yields CDR1 ENHRY and CDR2 SYGVKD. Trimming removed 6 bases from V and 3 bases from J, with 18 bases in between.

The genes are TRBV3-1 (or the pseudogene TRBV3-2) and TRBJ2-7; 9 bases line up with TRBD1. Germline CDR1 reads LGHDT; CDR2 reads YNNKEL (reference sequence). This CDR3 comprises 16 residues. V trimming: 4 bases; J trimming: 5 bases; junction bases outside the gene matches: 12. This chain's CDR3 is CASSPHTGGLYNEQYF. CDR3 nucleotides: TGTGCCAGCAGCCCTCACACAGGGGGCCTTTACAACGAGCAGTACTTC.

The gene calls are TRBV4-2 and TRBJ2-3; 8 nucleotides align to TRBD2. In germline, CDR1 is LGHNA, CDR2 YNFKEQ. V was pared by 0 bases and J by 5 bases, with 10 bases of the junction left unmatched. The CDR3 spans 17 residues. The CDR3 reads CASSQENSGAGGDTQYF. CDR3 coding DNA: TGTGCCAGCAGCCAAGAAAATAGCGGGGCTGGGGGAGATACGCAGTATTTT.

The chain employs TRBV5-1 and TRBJ2-1; possibly TRBD1 for D (6 bases). The CDR3 runs to 16 residues. From germline, CDR1 is SGHRS and CDR2 YFSETQ. Trimming shortened V by 0 bases and J by 7 bases, and 17 bases separated the two germline ends. DNA for the CDR3: TGCGCCAGCAGCTTGGTGTCAGGGGACGGTAAGAATGAGCAGTTCTTC. Translated: CASSLVSGDGKNEQFF.

This CDR3 reads CASSPTHIGQPQHF. The DNA for the CDR3 is TGTGCCAGTAGTCCCACACATATCGGGCAGCCCCAGCATTTT. The chain is built from TRBV19 and TRBJ1-5; no definite D call. V was shortened by 5 bases and J by 7 bases, with 15 bases between the two germline ends. The germline gives CDR1 LNHDA, CDR2 SQIVND (reference sequence). The CDR3 is 14 amino acids.

J is TRBJ2-7 and V is TRBV10-2, with 13 nucleotides matching TRBD2. Germline V CDR1 and CDR2: WSHSY, SAAADI. Trimming took 7 bases from V and 5 from J; bases not matched to a gene: 11. This CDR3 has 16 residues. The chain's CDR3 is CASNTSLAGGLNEQYF. CDR3 nucleotide sequence: TGCGCCAGCAATACCTCACTAGCGGGGGGGCTTAACGAGCAGTACTTC.

The J gene is TRBJ2-5, the V gene TRBV29-1; 11 bases align to TRBD1. Germline CDR1 reads SQVTM; CDR2 reads ANQGSEA. This CDR3 is built from 14 residues. The ends lost 6 bases at V and 4 bases at J; junction bases unmatched: 7. CDR3 region: CSVTDRGLRETQYF. Here the CDR3 DNA reads TGCAGCGTAACGGACAGGGGGCTTCGAGAGACCCAGTACTTC.

This clone was recorded a few times. The chain employs TRBV24-1 and TRBJ2-5; 10 bases fit TRBD2. The CDR3 spans 14 residues. The germline V gene has CDR1 KGHDR and CDR2 SFDVKD. Unmatched junction bases numbered 5, after V lost 4 bases and J lost 7 bases. CDR3 nucleotide sequence: TGTGCCACCAGTGACCCCGGGACTAGCGCGACCCAGTACTTC. Its protein is CATSDPGTSATQYF.

The J gene is TRBJ2-2, the V gene TRBV19, with 7 bases that match TRBD1. The trim removed 5 bases at V and 3 bases at J, leaving 6 bases unmatched. This CDR3 has 15 residues. CDR1 and CDR2 from the germline V gene are LNHDA and SQIVND (reference sequence). The CDR3 is CASSVTGTYTGELFF. CDR3 sequence (DNA): TGTGCCAGTAGTGTGACAGGGACCTACACCGGGGAGCTGTTTTTT.

The rearrangement joins TRBV10-3 to TRBJ1-1; 7 nucleotides agree with TRBD1. V was pared by 11 bases and J by 2 bases, with 8 bases of the junction left unmatched. Germline CDR1 and CDR2: ENHRY and SYGVKD. CDR3 length: 13 residues. For the CDR3, the DNA is TGTGCCTCCAGTACAGGGGTAAACACTGAAGCTTTCTTT. This gives the protein CASSTGVNTEAFF.

The chain couples TRBV2 to TRBJ2-1; TRBD2 matches 9 bases. The germline CDR1 and CDR2 sequences are SNHLY and FYNNEI. This CDR3 comprises 18 residues. V dropped 2 bases and J dropped 3; count of bases not matched to a gene: 11. CDR3 bases: TGTGCCAGCAGTGAAAGGAGCCTAAGCGGGGGGATCTACAATGAGCAGTTCTTC. Residues: CASSERSLSGGIYNEQFF.

V usage is TRBV5-1 and J usage is TRBJ1-1, with 9 bases matching TRBD1. CDR1 and CDR2 (germline): SGHRS, YFSETQ. This CDR3 is 15 amino acids long. After removal of 4 bases from V and 4 bases from J, the junction contained 8 bases not matched to a gene. The CDR3 DNA reads as TGCGCCAGCAGCCGAACAAGACAGGGGGGCACTGAAGCTTTCTTT. Encoded protein: CASSRTRQGGTEAFF.

The V call is TRBV2, the J call TRBJ1-5, with 10 positions matching TRBD1. CDR1 SNHLY and CDR2 FYNNEI come from the germline V gene. This CDR3 spans 14 amino acids. J lost 7 bases, V lost 8 bases, and 8 bases had no gene match. The CDR3: CASGKDRGNQPQHF. CDR3 in DNA: TGTGCCAGCGGGAAGGACAGGGGGAACCAGCCCCAGCATTTT.

This chain links TRBV4-1 with TRBJ2-2, with 10 bases matching TRBD2. V trimming: 0 bases; J trimming: 7 bases; junction bases outside the gene matches: 8. Germline CDR1 MGHRA, CDR2 YSYEKL. The CDR3 contains 17 residues. Here the CDR3 DNA reads TGCGCCAGCAGCCAAGACGAATTAGCGGGGGGAAACGGGGAGCTGTTTTTT. As protein: CASSQDELAGGNGELFF.

This chain joins TRBV12-5 and TRBJ1-1; D may be TRBD1 (6 bases). CDR1 LGHNT and CDR2 FRNRAP come from the germline V gene. The V end lost 6 bases, the J end lost 4 bases, and 15 bases lay between the germline ends. The CDR3 totals 14 residues. The DNA for the CDR3 is TGTGCTAGTGGACGGGGGGGCGGTAGCACTGAAGCTTTCTTT. This codes for CASGRGGGSTEAFF. Full variable domain (remainder filled in from reference TRBV12-5 and TRBJ1-1): DARVTQTPRHKVTEMGQEVTMRCQPILGHNTVFWYRQTMMQGLELLAYFRNRAPLDDSGMPKDRFSAEMPDATLATLKIQPSEPRDSAVYFCASGRGGGSTEAFFGQGTRLTVV.

This rearrangement joins TRBV12-3 or TRBV12-4 to TRBJ2-1, with D possibly matching TRBD2 (6 bases). V was clipped by 5 bases and J by 8 bases, with 10 bases between them. The CDR3 extends over 12 amino acids. The CDR3 DNA follows: TGTGCCAGCAGTCCCAGCGGGTATGAGCAGTTCTTC. This encodes CASSPSGYEQFF.